This T cell receptor (beta chain) is from a study of shared clonotypes between healthy human individuals. In the naive CD8 group, cells lacked CD45RO and were positively selected for CCR7, so terminally differentiated effector memory CD45RA+ cells were left out. Germline CDR1 and CDR2: SEHNR and FQNEAQ (reference sequence). The V segment lost 5 bases and the J segment 1 base; nucleotides outside the gene matches: 4. The CDR3 is 14 residues long. A remark on this clone: As yet, its antigen is unknown.

Original handling: ImmunoSEQ yielded junction-only sequences lacking quality scores, so filtering differed. Data came from immunoSEQ multiplex PCR; TCRdb stores just in-frame clones and leaves some out. V, J and clone size are those of that table, while D and trimming were read from the DNA. The sample has a few hundred thousand clones, roughly 95% seen once. Study outcomes and limitations: Deeper or shallower sequencing was expected to change how clonotypes are shared among donors.

Sequencing was done on a sample of naive CD8+ T cells sorted from blood. The chain combines TRBV7-9 with TRBJ2-7; 8 nucleotides agree with TRBD1. This receptor was obtained from a woman aged 25 to 39 in good health. CDR3 DNA: TGTGCCAGCAGCCACCGGGACAGGTCCTACGAGCAGTACTTC. Encoded protein: CASSHRDRSYEQYF.